The 18 T cell receptor beta chains listed next were all sequenced from one sample in a study of PD-L1 blockade in urothelial cancer. Time point specified: pretreatment peripheral blood. TCRdb's copy holds only in-frame clones and misses some; the assay was immunoSEQ multiplex PCR. The sample has about 95,000 clones, around 86% seen once. The specimen was PBMCs, collected around atezolizumab (anti-PD-L1) treatment. These receptors were taken from a man aged 60 to 75 with urothelial cancer.

The chain has TRBV4-1 and TRBJ2-7; D is perhaps TRBD2 (5 bases). Trimming took 5 bases from V and 1 from J, leaving 9 bases between them. The CDR3 sequence is 13 residues long. Germline V gene data show CDR1 as MGHRA and CDR2 as YSYEKL. CDR3 sequence: CASSSEGSYEQYF. The CDR3 DNA follows: TGCGCCAGCAGCAGCGAGGGATCCTACGAGCAGTACTTC.

The genes are TRBV19 and TRBJ1-3; D ambiguous. The CDR3 loop spans 13 amino acids. Germline-derived CDR1 and CDR2 are LNHDA and SQIVND (reference sequence). V lost 7 bases, J lost 0 bases, and 7 bases lay in between. The CDR3 loop is CASIKPSGNTIYF. CDR3 coding DNA: TGTGCCAGTATCAAGCCCTCTGGAAACACCATATATTTT.

DNA of the CDR3: TGTGCCAGCAGGGGGACTTACTATGGCTACACCTTC. Translating gives CASRGTYYGYTF. The chain is built from TRBV28 and TRBJ1-2; TRBD1 is a possible D gene (5 bases). Germline V lookup: CDR1 MDHEN, CDR2 SYDVKM. This CDR3 has 12 residues. Trimming removed 6 bases at V and 3 bases at J, with 8 bases between.

This clone was recorded only once. V and J are TRBV6-1 and TRBJ1-1; 7 nucleotides line up with TRBD1. Unmatched junction bases numbered 15, after V lost 10 bases and J lost 10 bases. Germline CDR1 and CDR2: MNHNS and SASEGT. This CDR3 comprises 13 residues. CDR3 residues: CATHRGVARLAFF. Written as DNA, the CDR3 is TGTGCCACACACAGGGGAGTAGCCCGCCTAGCTTTCTTT.

This chain uses TRBV27 with TRBJ1-5; 7 positions agree with TRBD1. Germline-derived CDR1 and CDR2 are MNHEY and SMNVEV (reference sequence). The J segment lost 0 bases and the V segment lost 0 bases, leaving 2 bases of the junction unmatched. There are 16 residues in the CDR3. The CDR3 region has the DNA TGTGCCAGCAGTTTATCCGGGACAGTTAGCAATCAGCCCCAGCATTTT. It encodes CASSLSGTVSNQPQHF.

This clone was seen more than once but under ten times. The chain couples TRBV7-2 to TRBJ2-7; D unclear. Germline V lookup: CDR1 SGHTA, CDR2 FQGNSA. The V end was cut by 6 bases, the J end by 6 bases, with 15 bases between. The CDR3 runs 13 residues. In nucleotides, the CDR3 is TGTGCCAGCAGGATGTTTGAAAGAGGCGAGCAGTACTTC. As protein: CASRMFERGEQYF.

The gene calls are TRBV11-3 and TRBJ2-2, with TRBD1 matching over 8 bases. Trimming at V came to 7 bases and at J to 7 bases, leaving 17 bases not matched to a gene. The CDR3 sequence is 17 residues long. Germline V gene lookup returns CDR1 SGHNT and CDR2 YENEEA. CDR3 sequence reads: CASIQGSGQGSHGELFF. CDR3 coding DNA: TGTGCCAGCATCCAAGGTTCTGGACAGGGAAGCCACGGGGAGCTGTTTTTT.

The chain employs TRBV6-5 and TRBJ2-3; a possible D gene is TRBD1 (6 bases). The germline gives CDR1 MNHEY, CDR2 SVGAGI. This CDR3 has 15 amino acids. Trimming removed 7 bases at V and 3 bases at J, with 17 bases between. DNA for the CDR3: TGTGCCAGCAACCCACAGGGTGATACTACAGATACGCAGTATTTT. It specifies CASNPQGDTTDTQYF.

The chain links TRBV27 to TRBJ2-3; D remains unclear. The germline V gene has CDR1 MNHEY and CDR2 SMNVEV (reference sequence). Trimming shortened V by 7 bases and J by 6 bases, and 11 bases separated the two germline ends. The CDR3 covers 12 residues. The CDR3 nucleotides are TGTGCCAGCATCCCGAACGGGGATACGCAGTATTTT. This gives the protein CASIPNGDTQYF.

The gene calls are TRBV7-2 and TRBJ2-5, with a weak D call TRBD1 (6 bases). This CDR3 spans 14 amino acids. Trimming took off 4 bases at V and 2 bases at J, with 11 bases between the two ends. Germline CDR1 is SGHTA and CDR2 is FQGNSA. The CDR3, as DNA: TGTGCCAGCAGCTCTACGGGACAACAAGAGACCCAGTACTTC. Its protein is CASSSTGQQETQYF. The full variable domain, its missing parts supplied by reference TRBV7-2 and TRBJ2-5, is GAGVSQSPSNKVTEKGKDVELRCDPISGHTALYWYRQSLGQGLEFLIYFQGNSAPDKSGLPSDRFSAERTGGSVSTLTIQRTQQEDSAVYLCASSSTGQQETQYFGPGTRLLVL.

V is TRBV7-8 and J is TRBJ2-1; no clear D gene. The germline V gene encodes CDR1 SGHVS and CDR2 FQNEAQ. The length of the CDR3 is 16 residues. Trimming removed 1 base at V and 2 bases at J, with 12 bases between. CDR3 nucleotide sequence: TGTGCCAGCAGCTTAGAGCCCCTTTCTACCTACAATGAGCAGTTCTTC. Translating it yields CASSLEPLSTYNEQFF.

In its sample, this clone was seen a few times. This chain connects TRBV19 to TRBJ1-2; 9 bases fit TRBD1. The germline V gene has CDR1 LNHDA and CDR2 SQIVND (reference sequence). The CDR3 extends over 11 amino acids. V lost 11 bases, J lost 4 bases, and 2 bases stayed unmatched. CDR3 amino acids: CAAGQGYGYTF. DNA of the CDR3: TGTGCCGCGGGACAGGGCTATGGCTACACCTTC.

J is TRBJ1-4 and V is TRBV5-4; 7 bases are shared with TRBD1. The germline CDR1 and CDR2 sequences are SGHNT and YYREEE (reference sequence). CDR3 length equals 15 residues. Trimming cost V 4 bases and J 0 bases; bases outside gene matches: 3. CDR3 bases: TGTGCCAGCAGCCCCCAGGGGGCAACTAATGAAAAACTGTTTTTT. It specifies CASSPQGATNEKLFF.

J is TRBJ1-6 and V is TRBV2, with D tentatively TRBD1 (6 bases). The CDR3 runs 15 residues. The V gene's germline CDR1 is SNHLY and CDR2 FYNNEI. V lost 3 bases and J 8 bases, leaving 14 bases between the germline ends. This CDR3 is CASSEATGRDSPLHF. CDR3 DNA: TGTGCCAGCAGTGAGGCGACAGGCAGAGATTCACCCCTCCACTTT.

The V and J genes are TRBV7-6 and TRBJ2-2; D perhaps matches TRBD1 (6 bases). The germline gives CDR1 SGHVS, CDR2 FNYEAQ. V lost 1 base, J lost 4 bases, and 16 bases lay in between. This CDR3 has 17 residues. Here the CDR3 DNA reads TGTGCCAGCAGCTTAGAGCAGGGGACCCCTGGCACCGGGGAGCTGTTTTTT. It encodes CASSLEQGTPGTGELFF.

This clone was seen a handful of times. V is TRBV2 and J is TRBJ1-1; TRBD1 is a possible D gene (5 bases). The CDR3 is 13 amino acids. Germline CDR1 SNHLY, CDR2 FYNNEI. Trimming stripped 2 bases from V and 1 base from J, with 5 bases between. DNA of the CDR3: TGTGCCAGCAGTGAAACAGGGAACACTGAAGCTTTCTTT. Amino acids: CASSETGNTEAFF.

The V gene is TRBV7-6, the J gene TRBJ2-5, with TRBD1 matching 7 bases. The CDR3 totals 17 residues. From germline, CDR1 is SGHVS and CDR2 FNYEAQ. The V segment lost 1 base and the J segment 6 bases; nucleotides outside the gene matches: 14. DNA for the CDR3: TGTGCCAGCAGCTTAGACGCGGACAGGACGGTTGGGCAGACCCAGTACTTC. Translating gives CASSLDADRTVGQTQYF.

There are a few counts of this clone. The chain recombines TRBV18 with TRBJ1-5; 8 positions agree with TRBD1. The CDR3 totals 15 residues. The V gene end was trimmed by 3 bases and the J gene end by 5 bases; junction bases not matched to a gene: 6. Germline V gene lookup returns CDR1 KGHSH and CDR2 LQKENI. The CDR3 sequence is CASSPAGGQDQPQHF. CDR3 coding DNA: TGTGCCAGCTCACCCGCAGGGGGCCAGGATCAGCCCCAGCATTTT.